The source of this TCR beta chain is a study of blood T cell repertoires in COVID-19. The overall study: Sources were T cells, B-cell-depleted T cells, or PBMCs; the material itself was cDNA or gDNA.

V lost 6 bases to trimming and J lost 2 bases, with 14 bases between them. The CDR3 runs to 15 residues. Germline values: CDR1 MNHEY, CDR2 SVGAGI. Sequencing used immunoSEQ multiplex PCR; TCRdb keeps in-frame clones, though not all of them. The sample has about 70,000 clones, around 87% seen once. Sample: peripheral blood. This clonotype originated in a woman aged 18-29 years with acute or convalescent COVID-19. J is TRBJ1-5 and V is TRBV6-5; D call uncertain. The CDR3 DNA reads TGTGCCAGCAGGGATTCGGGTGTGGGCAATCAGCCCCAGCATTTT. It yields the protein CASRDSGVGNQPQHF.